These T cell receptor beta chains were read from a single sample in a study of blood T cell repertoires in COVID-19. The table came from immunoSEQ multiplex PCR; TCRdb's copy has only in-frame clones and leaves some out. The data show some 160,000 clones, around four fifths seen once. The sequenced sample was peripheral blood. The receptors derive from a man in his sixties or seventies with active or convalescent COVID-19. Each CDR3 is given with its conserved first and last residue. Each record gives: clone size, D gene, J gene, V gene, CDR3 protein, CDR3 DNA. D genes are given only for firm matches. Clone size is shown for a subset of rows, as once, few, many or a class of expanded clone.

- | - | TRBJ1-1 | TRBV7-8 | CASSPISGSEAFF | TGTGCCAGCAGCCCGATATCGGGGTCTGAAGCTTTCTTT
many | TRBD2 | TRBJ2-3 | TRBV30 | CAWSVAGTNPDTQYF | TGTGCCTGGAGTGTAGCGGGGACGAATCCAGATACGCAGTATTTT
- | TRBD2 | TRBJ2-7 | TRBV7-2 | CASSKGSAGGLNEQYF | TGTGCCAGCAGCAAGGGTAGTGCGGGGGGGCTGAACGAGCAGTACTTC
- | - | TRBJ1-4 | TRBV12-3/TRBV12-4 | CASRGPEHEKLFF | TGTGCCAGCAGGGGGCCGGAGCATGAAAAACTGTTTTTT
- | - | TRBJ1-4 | TRBV4-3 | CASSELQGWYEKLFF | TGCGCCAGCAGCGAACTCCAGGGGTGGTATGAAAAACTGTTTTTT
- | - | TRBJ2-7 | TRBV3-1/TRBV3-2 | CASSQDSVEQYF | TGTGCCAGCAGCCAAGATTCTGTCGAGCAGTACTTC
- | - | TRBJ1-2 | TRBV18 | CASHREPTANYGYTF | TGTGCCAGCCACAGGGAGCCGACTGCTAACTATGGCTACACCTTC
- | TRBD1 | TRBJ2-7 | TRBV3-1/TRBV3-2 | CASSLQGASSYEQYF | TGTGCCAGCAGCCTACAGGGGGCGAGCTCCTACGAGCAGTACTTC
- | - | TRBJ1-1 | TRBV21-1 | CASSKASPGVDTEAFF | TGTGCCAGCAGCAAAGCCTCCCCGGGGGTGGACACTGAAGCTTTCTTT
- | - | TRBJ2-7 | TRBV5-1 | CASSLGEDHEQYF | TGCGCCAGCAGCTTGGGGGAGGACCACGAGCAGTACTTC
- | TRBD2 | TRBJ2-1 | TRBV10-3 | CAIRVGLAGDNEQFF | TGTGCCATCAGGGTTGGACTAGCGGGGGACAATGAGCAGTTCTTC
- | - | TRBJ1-1 | TRBV5-4 | CASSNPLQGGTEAFF | TGTGCCAGCAGCAACCCCCTACAGGGTGGCACTGAAGCTTTCTTT
- | - | TRBJ2-1 | TRBV11-2 | CASSLAPYPGREQFF | TGTGCCAGCAGCTTAGCCCCTTACCCGGGAAGAGAGCAGTTCTTC
- | - | TRBJ2-1 | TRBV5-8 | CASSFSGYEQFF | TGTGCCAGCAGCTTCTCGGGTTATGAGCAGTTCTTC
- | - | TRBJ1-1 | TRBV18 | CASSPSQGFGNTEAFF | TGTGCCAGCTCACCGTCTCAGGGGTTTGGGAACACTGAAGCTTTCTTT
many | TRBD1 | TRBJ1-6 | TRBV6-7 | CASRGQGMLPLHF | TGTGCCAGCAGGGGACAGGGGATGTTACCCCTCCACTTT
- | TRBD2 | TRBJ2-1 | TRBV19 | CASSSRTSGTIKLFF | TGTGCCAGTAGTAGTAGGACTAGCGGGACGATCAAGCTGTTCTTC
once | TRBD1 | TRBJ2-2 | TRBV2 | CASKGQGFWLFF | TGTGCCAGCAAGGGACAGGGGTTTTGGCTGTTTTTT
- | - | TRBJ1-6 | TRBV6-6 | CASSYETDYNSPLHF | TGTGCCAGCAGTTATGAGACAGACTATAATTCACCCCTCCACTTT
- | TRBD2 | TRBJ2-1 | TRBV6-2/TRBV6-3 | CASSRSSGEQFF | TGTGCCAGCAGTAGGTCTAGCGGTGAGCAGTTCTTC
- | TRBD1 | TRBJ1-2 | TRBV27 | CASSLRTGDYGYTF | TGTGCCAGCAGTTTAAGAACAGGGGACTATGGCTACACCTTC
- | - | TRBJ1-1 | TRBV7-9 | CASSLHDRLNTEAFF | TGTGCCAGCAGCTTGCATGACAGACTGAACACTGAAGCTTTCTTT
- | TRBD1 | TRBJ2-5 | TRBV24-1 | CATSESGTGEETQYF | TGTGCCACCAGTGAGTCCGGGACAGGGGAAGAGACCCAGTACTTC
- | - | TRBJ1-1 | TRBV7-9 | CASSLGRAGAFF | TGTGCCAGCAGCTTAGGGCGGGCGGGAGCTTTCTTT
once | - | TRBJ1-1 | TRBV11-3 | CASSLSQGRAFF | TGTGCCAGCAGCCTATCACAGGGTCGGGCTTTCTTT
- | - | TRBJ1-2 | TRBV5-1 | CASSLDGVGYTF | TGCGCCAGCAGCTTGGACGGAGTAGGCTACACCTTC
- | TRBD2 | TRBJ2-7 | TRBV2 | CASRKTSPLYEQYF | TGTGCCAGCAGGAAGACTAGCCCCCTCTACGAGCAGTACTTC
- | TRBD1 | TRBJ2-1 | TRBV29-1 | CSVTNGQGPYNEQFF | TGCAGCGTTACAAATGGACAGGGCCCCTACAATGAGCAGTTCTTC
- | - | TRBJ1-2 | TRBV4-1 | CASSQDPAGVGYGYTF | TGCGCCAGCAGCCAAGATCCCGCAGGGGTTGGCTATGGCTACACCTTC
- | - | TRBJ2-7 | TRBV5-1 | CASSSRDKVSEQYF | TGCGCCAGCAGCTCCCGGGACAAGGTCTCCGAGCAGTACTTC